These 20 T cell receptor beta chains came from one sample sequenced in a study of identifying expanded T cells in peripheral blood (dated by TCRdb to about 2019). The library was built by means of the immunoSEQ multiplex PCR assay. Entries here come from immuneACCESS through TCRdb and include only in-frame sequences with V and J called. Some clones fail to appear in such tables; in the studies checked, an unresolved V gene covers under half of the shortfall, and the cause of the remainder is unknown. The sample table records approximately 130,000 clones; approximately 86% of these occur just once. The ten largest account for approximately 8% of the sample. The sequenced material came from blood. The receptors were gathered from a person between 18 and 69 years old in good health.

For the CDR3, the DNA is TGTGCCAGCAGTTTCATAGACCATAGAAGGACAGATACGCAGTATTTT. This translates into CASSFIDHRRTDTQYF. V is TRBV28 and J is TRBJ2-3; no definite D call. The V end lost 3 bases, the J end lost 3 bases, and 16 bases lay between the germline ends. The germline CDR1 and CDR2 sequences are MDHEN and SYDVKM. The CDR3 contains 16 residues. The full variable domain, rest sourced from reference TRBV28 and TRBJ2-3, is DVKVTQSSRYLVKRTGEKVFLECVQDMDHENMFWYRQDPGLGLRLIYFSYDVKMKEKGDIPEGYSVSREKKERFSLILESASTNQTSMYLCASSFIDHRRTDTQYFGPGTRLTVL.

The chain links TRBV10-3 to TRBJ2-7, with no clear D. Germline V lookup: CDR1 ENHRY, CDR2 SYGVKD. The CDR3 contains 14 residues. Trimming shortened V by 0 bases and J by 2 bases, and 8 bases separated the two germline ends. The CDR3 loop reads CAISESGTTYEQYF. CDR3 nucleotide sequence: TGTGCCATCAGTGAGTCGGGTACGACCTACGAGCAGTACTTC.

The genes are TRBV7-9 and TRBJ2-7, with D perhaps TRBD1 (6 bases). The CDR3 contains 15 residues. CDR1 and CDR2 (germline): SEHNR, FQNEAQ (reference sequence). The V gene lost 5 bases and the J gene lost 2 bases, with 16 bases spanning the gap. The DNA for the CDR3 is TGTGCCAGCAGCGTTTTAGGAACAGGGACCTACGAGCAGTACTTC. Its protein is CASSVLGTGTYEQYF. Drawing the rest from reference TRBV7-9 and TRBJ2-7, the complete variable domain is DTGVSQNPRHKITKRGQNVTFRCDPISEHNRLYWYRQTLGQGPEFLTYFQNEAQLEKSRLLSDRFSAERPKGSFSTLEIQRTEQGDSAMYLCASSVLGTGTYEQYFGPGTRLTVT.

The rearrangement joins TRBV7-2 to TRBJ2-2, with D possibly being TRBD2 (5 bases). V lost 1 base to trimming and J lost 5 bases, with 8 bases between them. The CDR3 is 14 amino acids. Germline CDR1 reads SGHTA; CDR2 reads FQGNSA. CDR3 protein: CASSLGPGTGELFF. The CDR3 DNA follows: TGTGCCAGCAGCTTAGGTCCGGGAACCGGGGAGCTGTTTTTT.

The genes are TRBV5-6 and TRBJ2-7; TRBD1 is a possible D gene (6 bases). CDR3 size: 13 residues. Germline loops: CDR1 SGHDT, CDR2 YYEEEE. V shed 6 bases and J shed 2 bases, with 12 bases lying between them. CDR3 region: CASNDRLTYEQYF. As DNA, the CDR3 is TGTGCCAGCAACGACAGGCTAACCTACGAGCAGTACTTC.

The CDR3 DNA sequence: TGTGCCAGCAGTTGGGTGGGGCTGAACACTGAAGCTTTCTTT. The encoded protein is CASSWVGLNTEAFF. V is TRBV6-5 and J is TRBJ1-1, with D possibly matching TRBD1 (5 bases). The germline V gene encodes CDR1 MNHEY and CDR2 SVGAGI. The CDR3 sequence is 14 residues long. V lost 4 bases and J 0 bases, leaving 9 bases between the germline ends.

This chain connects TRBV19 to TRBJ2-1; 16 bases agree with TRBD2. V shed 3 bases, J shed 12 bases, and the junction held 8 bases outside the gene matches. Germline CDR1 LNHDA, CDR2 SQIVND (reference sequence). The CDR3 spans 16 residues. The CDR3 is CASSMEGLAGGLVQFF. CDR3 DNA sequence: TGTGCCAGTAGTATGGAGGGACTAGCGGGGGGGTTAGTGCAGTTCTTC.

This clone came up a few times. The rearrangement uses TRBV6-1 and TRBJ1-1; D not certain. V gave up 7 bases and J gave up 4 bases, with 19 bases separating them. CDR1 MNHNS and CDR2 SASEGT come from the germline V gene. The length of the CDR3 is 15 residues. CDR3 sequence reads: CASNRGSSSVTEAFF. Here the CDR3 DNA reads TGTGCCAGCAACCGAGGAAGTTCGTCGGTCACTGAAGCTTTCTTT.

This clone was observed a single time. The chain recombines TRBV15 with TRBJ2-5; D unresolved. With 0 bases removed from V and 1 base from J, the gap between germline ends came to 12 bases. Germline CDR1 and CDR2: LNHNV and YYDKDF (reference sequence). This CDR3 contains 16 residues. The CDR3 sequence is CATSRDSRRPQETQYF. The CDR3 region has the DNA TGTGCCACCAGCAGAGATTCTCGACGGCCCCAAGAGACCCAGTACTTC.

The chain's CDR3 is CASTENGQSGGYTF. In nucleotides, the CDR3 is TGTGCCAGCACCGAAAATGGACAGTCGGGCGGCTACACCTTC. This chain links TRBV6-5 with TRBJ1-2; the D gene is possibly TRBD1 (6 bases). Between the trimmed V and J ends, which lost 7 bases and 8 bases, there was a span of 20 bases. CDR3 size: 14 residues. From germline, CDR1 is MNHEY and CDR2 SVGAGI.

The chain links TRBV27 to TRBJ2-2, with unresolved D. Trimming shortened V by 1 base and J by 2 bases, and 11 bases separated the two germline ends. This CDR3 is 16 amino acids long. Germline CDR1 and CDR2: MNHEY and SMNVEV (reference sequence). CDR3 protein: CASSLFGGDNTGELFF. The CDR3 DNA reads as TGTGCCAGCAGTTTATTCGGCGGAGATAACACCGGGGAGCTGTTTTTT.

The rearrangement joins TRBV19 to TRBJ2-7; 8 bases fit TRBD2. V lost 4 bases to trimming and J lost 0 bases; unmatched junction nucleotides: 11. The CDR3 is made up of 17 amino acids. CDR1 and CDR2 from the germline V gene are LNHDA and SQIVND (reference sequence). The CDR3 DNA reads TGTGCCAGTAGTAGCGGGGAAATGGCGGGAGGCTCCTACGAGCAGTACTTC. This encodes CASSSGEMAGGSYEQYF.

J is TRBJ2-6 and V is TRBV19, with TRBD1 matching 8 bases. The ends lost 5 bases at V and 11 bases at J; junction bases unmatched: 5. The germline V gene encodes CDR1 LNHDA and CDR2 SQIVND (reference sequence). CDR3 length equals 13 residues. CDR3 sequence reads: CASSVQGADVLTF. The CDR3 coding sequence is TGTGCCAGTAGTGTGCAGGGGGCAGACGTCCTGACTTTC.

The rearrangement joins TRBV28 to TRBJ2-5; TRBD1 agrees at 8 bases. The junction had 5 bases not matched to a gene; V was cut back by 6 bases and J by 5 bases. The CDR3 has 13 amino acids. Germline loops: CDR1 MDHEN, CDR2 SYDVKM. CDR3 in DNA: TGTGCCAGCAGGGCAGGGGGCGGGGAGACCCAGTACTTC. It translates to CASRAGGGETQYF.

This clone was observed a single time. This chain connects TRBV5-5 to TRBJ2-4; D not certain. V lost 3 bases, J lost 4 bases, and 11 bases lay in between. The germline V gene has CDR1 SGHKS and CDR2 YYEKEE (reference sequence). The CDR3 extends over 14 amino acids. The CDR3 loop reads CASSSTDRKNIQYF. In nucleotides, the CDR3 is TGTGCCAGCAGCTCCACAGACCGTAAAAACATTCAGTACTTC. Variable domain in full (rest from reference TRBV5-5 and TRBJ2-4): DAGVTQSPTHLIKTRGQQVTLRCSPISGHKSVSWYQQVLGQGPQFIFQYYEKEERGRGNFPDRFSARQFPNYSSELNVNALLLGDSALYLCASSSTDRKNIQYFGAGTRLSVL.

The chain recombines TRBV25-1 with TRBJ1-1; unclear D gene. V was cut by 4 bases and J by 4 bases, with 10 bases left in between. Per germline, CDR1 MGHDK and CDR2 SYGVNS. The CDR3 totals 13 residues. CDR3 region: CASSVRETTEAFF. CDR3 coding DNA: TGTGCCAGCAGTGTTCGAGAGACCACTGAAGCTTTCTTT.

This chain connects TRBV6-1 to TRBJ1-2, with 8 nucleotides matching TRBD1. Germline-derived CDR1 and CDR2 are MNHNS and SASEGT. The CDR3 runs 13 residues. J gave up 4 bases and V 3 bases, and 1 base lay outside the gene matches. CDR3 sequence (DNA): TGTGCCAGCAGTGAGACAGGGGCCTATGGCTACACCTTC. As protein: CASSETGAYGYTF.

The chain joins TRBV14 to TRBJ2-3; a weak D match, TRBD2 (5 bases). From germline, CDR1 is SGHDN and CDR2 FVKESK. V was clipped by 2 bases and J by 5 bases, with 14 bases between them. The CDR3 is 15 amino acids. The CDR3 loop reads CASSQPSRGQDTQYF. DNA for the CDR3: TGTGCCAGCAGCCAACCCTCCCGAGGGCAAGATACGCAGTATTTT. Supplemented by reference TRBV14 and TRBJ2-3, the full variable domain reads EAGVTQFPSHSVIEKGQTVTLRCDPISGHDNLYWYRRVMGKEIKFLLHFVKESKQDESGMPNNRFLAERTGGTYSTLKVQPAELEDSGVYFCASSQPSRGQDTQYFGPGTRLTVL.

The V call is TRBV6-5, the J call TRBJ1-1; 7 nucleotides align to TRBD1. Germline CDR1 MNHEY, CDR2 SVGAGI. This CDR3 has 13 amino acids. The V gene end was trimmed by 6 bases and the J gene end by 5 bases; junction bases not matched to a gene: 6. The CDR3 DNA reads TGTGCCAGCAGCTTTCAGGGGGGGACTGAAGCTTTCTTT. Amino acids: CASSFQGGTEAFF.

The chain couples TRBV2 to TRBJ2-7, with a weak D call TRBD1 (5 bases). Trimming took off 3 bases at V and 0 bases at J, with 12 bases between the two ends. The germline CDR1 and CDR2 sequences are SNHLY and FYNNEI. The CDR3 sequence is 15 residues long. CDR3 sequence: CASSDPVTASYEQYF. DNA for the CDR3: TGTGCCAGCAGTGATCCCGTGACAGCCTCCTACGAGCAGTACTTC.